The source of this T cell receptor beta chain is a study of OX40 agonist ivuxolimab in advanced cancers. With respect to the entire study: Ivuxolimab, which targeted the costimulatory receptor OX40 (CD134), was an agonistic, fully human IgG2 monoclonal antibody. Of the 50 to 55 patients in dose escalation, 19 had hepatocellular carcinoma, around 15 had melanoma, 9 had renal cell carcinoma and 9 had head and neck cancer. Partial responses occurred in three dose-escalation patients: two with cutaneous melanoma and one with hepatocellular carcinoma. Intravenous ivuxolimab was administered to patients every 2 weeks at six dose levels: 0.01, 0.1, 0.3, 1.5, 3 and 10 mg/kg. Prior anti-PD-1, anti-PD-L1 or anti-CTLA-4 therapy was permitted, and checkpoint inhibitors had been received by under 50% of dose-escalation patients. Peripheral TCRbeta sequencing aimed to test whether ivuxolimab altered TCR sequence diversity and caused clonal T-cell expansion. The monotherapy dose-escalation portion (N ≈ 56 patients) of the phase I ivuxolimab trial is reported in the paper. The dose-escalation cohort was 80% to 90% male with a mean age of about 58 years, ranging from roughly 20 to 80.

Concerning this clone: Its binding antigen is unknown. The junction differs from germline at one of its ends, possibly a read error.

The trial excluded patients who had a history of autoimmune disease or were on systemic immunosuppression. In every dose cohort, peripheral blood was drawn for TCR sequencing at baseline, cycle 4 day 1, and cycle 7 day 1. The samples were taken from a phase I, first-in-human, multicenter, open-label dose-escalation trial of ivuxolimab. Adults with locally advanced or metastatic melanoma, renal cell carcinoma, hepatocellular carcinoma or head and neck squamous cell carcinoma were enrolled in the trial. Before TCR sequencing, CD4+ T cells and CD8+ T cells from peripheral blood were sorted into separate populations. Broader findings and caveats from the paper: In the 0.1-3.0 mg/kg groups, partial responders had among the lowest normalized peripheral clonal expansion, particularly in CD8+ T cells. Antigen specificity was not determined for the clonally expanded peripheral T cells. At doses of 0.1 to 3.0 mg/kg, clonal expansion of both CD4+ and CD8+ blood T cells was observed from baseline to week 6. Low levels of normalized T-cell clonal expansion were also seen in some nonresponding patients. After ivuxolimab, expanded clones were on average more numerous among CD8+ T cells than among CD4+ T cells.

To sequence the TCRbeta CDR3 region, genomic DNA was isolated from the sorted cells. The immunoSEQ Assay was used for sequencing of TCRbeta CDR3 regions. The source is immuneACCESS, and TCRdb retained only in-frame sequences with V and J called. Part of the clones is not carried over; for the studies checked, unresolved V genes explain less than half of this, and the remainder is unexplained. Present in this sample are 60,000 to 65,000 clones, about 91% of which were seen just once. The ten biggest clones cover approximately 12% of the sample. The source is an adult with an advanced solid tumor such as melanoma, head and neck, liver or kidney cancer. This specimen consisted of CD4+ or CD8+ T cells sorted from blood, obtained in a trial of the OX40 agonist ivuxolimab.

CDR3 protein: CASSVAGTGTDTRYF. The DNA reads as follows: TGTGCCAGCAGCGTAGCTGGGACAGGCACAGATACGCGGTATTTT. Recombination connected TRBV9 to TRBJ2-3; TRBD1 lines up with 8 middle nucleotides. The germline V gene supplies CDR1 SGDLS and CDR2 YYNGEE. The CDR3 numbers 15 residues from cysteine through phenylalanine. The sequence is cut down to CDR3 DNA, 45 bases in frame from base 1.